The clone carrying this TCR beta chain was seen at least ten times. Its antigen remains unknown. The sample comes from a study of early T cells in non-severe SARS-CoV-2 infection. Study background: It was bulk RNA from unsorted whole blood that was sequenced, and the chains were unpaired.

Each single cDNA molecule received a unique molecular identifier. TCRdb recomputed calls from the 5' RACE reads with MiXCR, one row per CDR3 protein. The data contain around 37,000 distinct CDR3 sequences, around 9% of them singletons. Overall study findings and caveats: Database matching using VDJdb favored anti-spike CD8 responses, with private and CD4 specificities left missing.

Germline trimming cut 6 bases from V and 6 bases from J; bases unmatched to any gene: 1. This CDR3 spans 12 amino acids. Looked up from germline, CDR1 is MNHNY and CDR2 is SVGAGI (reference sequence). The sample comprised whole blood. J is TRBJ2-7 and V is TRBV6-6; 11 bases line up with TRBD2. The TCR originated in an adult who was a healthcare worker with PCR-confirmed SARS-CoV-2 infection or an uninfected control (not recorded which). The CDR3 loop is CASRGTSGEQYF. CDR3 nucleotide sequence: TGTGCCAGCAGAGGGACTAGCGGCGAGCAGTACTTC.